The sequence of this TCR beta chain was determined in a study of OX40 agonist ivuxolimab in advanced cancers. About the research overall: It was ivuxolimab, an agonistic anti-OX40 (CD134) antibody, that patients were treated with.

Assay used: immunoSEQ multiplex PCR; TCRdb lists only in-frame clones, some missing. Of tens of thousands of clones listed, approximately 82% were seen once; the top ten hold 30% to 35%. CDR1 SGHRS and CDR2 YFSETQ come from the germline V gene. CDR3 size: 14 residues. V lost 4 bases and J lost 3, with 13 bases in between. The chain has TRBV5-1 and TRBJ2-5; D is possibly TRBD2 (6 bases). Sequencing was performed on CD4+ or CD8+ T cells sorted from blood, taken in a trial of the OX40 agonist ivuxolimab. The clonotype was recovered from an adult with an advanced solid tumor such as melanoma, head and neck, liver or kidney cancer. The CDR3: CASSLRLGKETQYF. In nucleotides, the CDR3 is TGCGCCAGCAGCCTACGACTAGGAAAAGAGACCCAGTACTTC.